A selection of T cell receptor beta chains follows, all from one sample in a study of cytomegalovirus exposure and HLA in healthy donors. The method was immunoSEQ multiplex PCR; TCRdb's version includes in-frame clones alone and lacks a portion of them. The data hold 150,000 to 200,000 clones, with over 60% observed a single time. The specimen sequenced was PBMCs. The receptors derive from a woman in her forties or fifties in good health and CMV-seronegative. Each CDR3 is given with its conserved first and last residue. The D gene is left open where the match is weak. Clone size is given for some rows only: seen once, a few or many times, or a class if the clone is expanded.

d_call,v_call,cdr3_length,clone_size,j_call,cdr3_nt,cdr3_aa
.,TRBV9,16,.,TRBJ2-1,TGTGCCAGCAGCGTAGGGAGGGGCTTTGTCTACAATGAGCAGTTCTTC,CASSVGRGFVYNEQFF
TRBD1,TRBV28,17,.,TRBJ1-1,TGTGCCAGCAGTTTATGGGTCCAGGGGGCCATGAACACTGAAGCTTTCTTT,CASSLWVQGAMNTEAFF
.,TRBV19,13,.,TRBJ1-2,TGTGCCAGTAGTACACGACAGTACGCTGGCTACACCTTC,CASSTRQYAGYTF
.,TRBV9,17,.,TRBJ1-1,TGTGCCAGCAGTCCCGGCTCTGGCAGGCCCCTGAATACTGAAGCTTTCTTT,CASSPGSGRPLNTEAFF
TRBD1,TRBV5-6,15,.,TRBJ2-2,TGTGCCAGCAGCTCCGGGACAGGGAGACCGGGGGAGCTGTTTTTT,CASSSGTGRPGELFF
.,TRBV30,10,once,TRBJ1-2,TGTGCCTGGAGAAGTGAGGGCTACACCTTC,CAWRSEGYTF
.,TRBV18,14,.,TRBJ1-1,TGTGCCAGCTCACCGTCCGGGTTCGGCACTGAAGCTTTCTTT,CASSPSGFGTEAFF
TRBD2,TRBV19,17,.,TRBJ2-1,TGTGCCAGTAGTACAATTGGACTAGCGGTCTCCTACAATGAGCAGTTCTTC,CASSTIGLAVSYNEQFF
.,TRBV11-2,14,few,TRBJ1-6,TGTGCCAGCAGCTTTTGGACAGATAATTCACCCCTCCACTTT,CASSFWTDNSPLHF
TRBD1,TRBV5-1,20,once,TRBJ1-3,TGCGCCAGCAGCCGTACGCCAGGAGAAACAGGGGGGCTCTCTGGAAACACCATATATTTT,CASSRTPGETGGLSGNTIYF
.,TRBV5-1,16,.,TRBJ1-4,TGCGCCAGCAGCCCCTGGGCAGGGCTAACTAATGAAAAACTGTTTTTT,CASSPWAGLTNEKLFF
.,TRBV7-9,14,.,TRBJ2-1,TGTTCCAGCAGCTTCGAGGGCCCCGTCAATGAGCAGTTCTTC,CSSSFEGPVNEQFF
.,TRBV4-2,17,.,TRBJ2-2,TGTGCCAGCAGCCAAGCGGCCAGGTCCCTGGTCCCCGGGGAGCTGTTTTTT,CASSQAARSLVPGELFF
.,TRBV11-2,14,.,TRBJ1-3,TGTGCCAGCAGCCCCAATTTCGGTGGAAACACCATATATTTT,CASSPNFGGNTIYF
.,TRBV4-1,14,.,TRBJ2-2,TGCGCCAGCAGCCCGACAGGGAACACCGGGGAGCTGTTTTTT,CASSPTGNTGELFF
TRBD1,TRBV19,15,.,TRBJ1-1,TGTGCCAGTACGGACAGGGGGGTTTGGAACACTGAAGCTTTCTTT,CASTDRGVWNTEAFF
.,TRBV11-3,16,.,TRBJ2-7,TGTGCCAGCAGCTTAGACGGTAGGGGGGGCAGCGACGAGCAGTACTTC,CASSLDGRGGSDEQYF
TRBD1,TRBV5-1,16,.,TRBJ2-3,TGCGCCAGCAGCTTGAGAGGTGGGACAGGGTCAGATACGCAGTATTTT,CASSLRGGTGSDTQYF
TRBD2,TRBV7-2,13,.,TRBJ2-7,TGTGCCAGCAGCTTAGGGACTAGCGGAGAGCAGTACTTC,CASSLGTSGEQYF
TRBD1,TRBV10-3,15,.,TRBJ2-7,TGTGCCATCAGTGCCCCGGACAGGGCGAGGAACGAGCAGTACTTC,CAISAPDRARNEQYF
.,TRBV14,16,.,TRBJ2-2,TGTGCCAGCAGCCAAATATTGCAGTTGGACACCGGGGAGCTGTTTTTT,CASSQILQLDTGELFF
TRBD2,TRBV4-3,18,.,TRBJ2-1,TGCGCCAGCAGCCAAGAAGCGCCCACTAGCGGGGGGTTTTATGAGCAGTTCTTC,CASSQEAPTSGGFYEQFF
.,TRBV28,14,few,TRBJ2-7,TGTGCCAGCAGTTTGTCCGGGACAATCTACGAGCAGTACTTC,CASSLSGTIYEQYF
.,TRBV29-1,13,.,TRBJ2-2,TGCAGCGTCCCCCTGGGGAGTGCCGGGGAGCTGTTTTTT,CSVPLGSAGELFF
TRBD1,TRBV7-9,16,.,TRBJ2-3,TGTGCCAGCAGCCTACGACAGGGGGGACCCACAGATACGCAGTATTTT,CASSLRQGGPTDTQYF
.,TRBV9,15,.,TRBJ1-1,TGTGCCAGCAGCGTACTAGGCAGCACCATAACTGAAGCTTTCTTT,CASSVLGSTITEAFF
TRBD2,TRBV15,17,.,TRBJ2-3,TGTGCCACCAGCAGCGGACTAGCGGGTACCAGCACAGATACGCAGTATTTT,CATSSGLAGTSTDTQYF
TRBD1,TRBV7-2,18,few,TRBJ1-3,TGTGCCAGCAGCTCCACCGGACAGGGGGAATGGGCTGGAAACACCATATATTTT,CASSSTGQGEWAGNTIYF
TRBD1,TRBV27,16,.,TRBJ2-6,TGTGCCAGCAGTCCCGGGACAGGGTTTGGGGCCAACGTCCTGACTTTC,CASSPGTGFGANVLTF
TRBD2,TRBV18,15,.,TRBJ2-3,TGTGCCAGCTCCACCGGGAGGGCCGGGGCAGATACGCAGTATTTT,CASSTGRAGADTQYF
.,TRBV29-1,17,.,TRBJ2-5,TGCAGCGTTGTTACCCGTAGGTCTGGGGGACTTCAAGAGACCCAGTACTTC,CSVVTRRSGGLQETQYF
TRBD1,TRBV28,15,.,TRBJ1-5,TGTGCCAGCAGTTTAAGGGACAGGGGCAATCAGCCCCAGCATTTT,CASSLRDRGNQPQHF
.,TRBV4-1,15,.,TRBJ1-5,TGCGCCAGCAGCCAAGACCGTCTTCGCAATCAGCCCCAGCATTTT,CASSQDRLRNQPQHF
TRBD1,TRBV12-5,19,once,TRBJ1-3,TGTGCTAGTGGTCTCTTCGGGACAGGGGGATTTCGCTCTGGAAACACCATATATTTT,CASGLFGTGGFRSGNTIYF
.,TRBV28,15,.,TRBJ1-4,TGTGCCAGCAGTTCCAACAGGGTCGAAGATGAAAAACTGTTTTTT,CASSSNRVEDEKLFF
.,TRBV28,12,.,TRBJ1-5,TGTGCCAGCGCAGGGCTCAATCAGCCCCAGCATTTT,CASAGLNQPQHF
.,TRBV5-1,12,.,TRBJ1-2,TGCGCCAGCAGCGATCCAGGGTTGGGCTACACCTTC,CASSDPGLGYTF
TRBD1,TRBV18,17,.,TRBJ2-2,TGTGCCAGCTCACCGACCAGGACAGGGGGCTACACCGGGGAGCTGTTTTTT,CASSPTRTGGYTGELFF
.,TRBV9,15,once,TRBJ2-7,TGTGCCAGCAGCGTAGCTTTCGGGAGCTCCTACGAGCAGTACTTC,CASSVAFGSSYEQYF
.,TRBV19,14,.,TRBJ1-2,TGTGCCAGTACGGTCGGGGGAAGTAACTATGGCTACACCTTC,CASTVGGSNYGYTF
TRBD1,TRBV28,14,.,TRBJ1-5,TGTGCCAGCAGTTCGGACAGGGTATCACAGCCCCAGCATTTT,CASSSDRVSQPQHF
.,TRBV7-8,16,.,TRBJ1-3,TGTGCCAGCAGCTTAGCGTCAGGGAACTCTGGAAACACCATATATTTT,CASSLASGNSGNTIYF
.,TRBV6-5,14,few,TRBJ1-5,TGTGCCAGCAGGGGAGGACGGGCCAATCAGCCCCAGCATTTT,CASRGGRANQPQHF
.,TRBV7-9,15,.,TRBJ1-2,TGTGCCAGCCACCAACTCCCCTCAGGGAACTATGGCTACACCTTC,CASHQLPSGNYGYTF
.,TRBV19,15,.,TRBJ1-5,TGTGCCAGTACCCCCCGGAGGGGCATCAATCAGCCCCAGCATTTT,CASTPRRGINQPQHF